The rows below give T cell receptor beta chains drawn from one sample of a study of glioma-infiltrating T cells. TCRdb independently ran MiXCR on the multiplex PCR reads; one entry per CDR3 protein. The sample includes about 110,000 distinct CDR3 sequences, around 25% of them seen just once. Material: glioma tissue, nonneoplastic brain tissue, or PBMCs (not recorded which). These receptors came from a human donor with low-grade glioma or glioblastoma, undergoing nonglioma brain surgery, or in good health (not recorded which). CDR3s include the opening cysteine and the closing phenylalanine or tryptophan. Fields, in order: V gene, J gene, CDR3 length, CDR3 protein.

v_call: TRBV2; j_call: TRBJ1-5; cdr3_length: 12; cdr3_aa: CASSHSNQPQHF
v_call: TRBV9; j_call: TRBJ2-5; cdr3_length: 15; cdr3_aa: CASSTASGGQETQYF
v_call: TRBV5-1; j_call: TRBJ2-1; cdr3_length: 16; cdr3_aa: CASSLLAGGNYNEQFF
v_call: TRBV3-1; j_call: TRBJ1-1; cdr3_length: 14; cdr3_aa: CASSRQVRDTEAFF
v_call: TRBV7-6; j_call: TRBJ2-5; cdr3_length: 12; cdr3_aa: CASSTIQETQYF
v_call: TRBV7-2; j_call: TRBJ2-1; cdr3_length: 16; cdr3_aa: CASSLGGQLSYNEQFF
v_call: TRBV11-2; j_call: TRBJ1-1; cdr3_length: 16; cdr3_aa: CASSRLTGPANTEAFF
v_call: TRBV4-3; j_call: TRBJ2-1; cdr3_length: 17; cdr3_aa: CASSPTGTSGMYNEQFF
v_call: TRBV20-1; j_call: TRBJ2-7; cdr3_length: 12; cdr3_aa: CSARGVGYEQYF
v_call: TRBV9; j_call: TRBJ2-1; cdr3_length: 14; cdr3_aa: CASSELEAYNEQFF
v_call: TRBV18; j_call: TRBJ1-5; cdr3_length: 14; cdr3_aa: CASSPGRQNQPQHF
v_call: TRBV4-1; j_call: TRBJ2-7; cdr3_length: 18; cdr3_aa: CASSQNTSGLAGSYEQYF
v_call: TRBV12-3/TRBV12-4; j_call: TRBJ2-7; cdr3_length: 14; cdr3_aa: CASSLATGGFEQYF
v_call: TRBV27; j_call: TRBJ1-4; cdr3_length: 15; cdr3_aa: CASSLTGTGMGKLFF
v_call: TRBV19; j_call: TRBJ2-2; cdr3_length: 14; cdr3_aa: CAISTGWRTGELFF
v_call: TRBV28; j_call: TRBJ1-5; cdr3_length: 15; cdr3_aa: CASSRNRAINQPQHF
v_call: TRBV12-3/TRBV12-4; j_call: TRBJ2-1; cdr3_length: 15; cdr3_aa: CASSFGGGGVVEQFF
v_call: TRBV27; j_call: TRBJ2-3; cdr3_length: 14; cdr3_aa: CASSFRRVTDTQYF
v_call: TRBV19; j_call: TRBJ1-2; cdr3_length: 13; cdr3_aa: CASTPRRNYGYTF
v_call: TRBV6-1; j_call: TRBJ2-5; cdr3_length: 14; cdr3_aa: CASSLRGDQETQYF
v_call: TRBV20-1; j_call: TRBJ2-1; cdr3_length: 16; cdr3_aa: CSARGTSGGSYNEQFF
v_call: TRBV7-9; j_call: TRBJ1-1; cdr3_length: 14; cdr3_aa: CASSWAPGKNEAFF
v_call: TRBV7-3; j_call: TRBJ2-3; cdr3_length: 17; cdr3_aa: CASSSATSGGPLGTQYF
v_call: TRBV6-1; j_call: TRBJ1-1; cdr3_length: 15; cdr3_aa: CASTPEGQRYPEAFF
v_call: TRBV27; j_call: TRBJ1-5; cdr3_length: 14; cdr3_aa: CASRWTGFNQPQHF
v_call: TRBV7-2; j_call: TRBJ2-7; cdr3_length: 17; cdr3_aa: CASSFSRQEGRFYEQYF
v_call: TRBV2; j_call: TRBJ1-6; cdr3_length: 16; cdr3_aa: CASSEDRELYNSPLHF
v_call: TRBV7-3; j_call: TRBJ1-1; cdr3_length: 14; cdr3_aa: CASSLTPGDTEAFF
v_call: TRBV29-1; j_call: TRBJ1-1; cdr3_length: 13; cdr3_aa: CSVEVDPGSEAFF
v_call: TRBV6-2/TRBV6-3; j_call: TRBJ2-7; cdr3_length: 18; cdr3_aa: CASSAGLEGGPYHDEQYF
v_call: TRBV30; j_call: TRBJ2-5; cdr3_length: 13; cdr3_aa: CARGLAGSRTQYF
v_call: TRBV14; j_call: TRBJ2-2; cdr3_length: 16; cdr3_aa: CASSQDLSYSGGELFF
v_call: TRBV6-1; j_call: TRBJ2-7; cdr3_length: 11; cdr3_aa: CASSSGTEQYF
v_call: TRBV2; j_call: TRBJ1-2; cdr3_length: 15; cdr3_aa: CASSETVGRNYGYTF
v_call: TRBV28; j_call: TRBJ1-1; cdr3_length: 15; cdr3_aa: CASSFQGAEGTEAFF